Presented here are 18 T cell receptor beta chains from one specimen sequenced in a study of control samples from healthy donors and cancer patients. Clones were read by immunoSEQ multiplex PCR, and TCRdb kept only the in-frame ones, dropping some. The sample holds 130,000 or so clones, about nine tenths seen once. Sequenced sample: blood. These receptors were obtained from a young man in good health.

The chain uses TRBV9 and TRBJ1-6; D unclear. Deletions cut 0 bases from V and 10 bases from J, with 5 bases between. The germline CDR1 and CDR2 sequences are SGDLS and YYNGEE. The CDR3 extends over 12 amino acids. CDR3 nucleotides: TGTGCCAGCAGCGTAGAAGGATCACCCCTCCACTTT. Its protein is CASSVEGSPLHF.

The gene calls are TRBV7-9 and TRBJ1-2; weak D call: TRBD1 (6 bases). The germline gives CDR1 SEHNR, CDR2 FQNEAQ (reference sequence). V was cut by 5 bases and J by 2 bases, with 12 bases left in between. This CDR3 has 14 amino acids. CDR3 bases: TGTGCCAGCAGCCCCTTGCAGGGGAACTATGGCTACACCTTC. This gives the protein CASSPLQGNYGYTF.

This clone has a single count. This rearrangement joins TRBV5-6 to TRBJ2-7, with a possible D match to TRBD2 (5 bases). Germline CDR1 reads SGHDT; CDR2 reads YYEEEE. Trimming removed 5 bases at V and 7 bases at J, with 22 bases between. The CDR3 runs to 15 residues. CDR3 in amino acids: CASSKNWAPGMEQYF. Written as DNA, the CDR3 is TGTGCCAGCAGTAAAAATTGGGCCCCGGGGATGGAGCAGTACTTC.

The chain carries TRBV7-9 and TRBJ2-3; no reliable D call. Germline V gives CDR1 SEHNR, CDR2 FQNEAQ (reference sequence). This CDR3 contains 12 residues. V was trimmed by 4 bases and J by 6 bases, leaving 8 bases between them. CDR3 sequence: CASSSRLDTQYF. DNA for the CDR3: TGTGCCAGCAGCTCGAGACTGGATACGCAGTATTTT.

This clone was picked up a small number of times. The chain combines TRBV7-9 with TRBJ2-1; 8 nucleotides agree with TRBD2. Trimming at V came to 4 bases and at J to 6 bases, leaving 8 bases not matched to a gene. Germline V gene data show CDR1 as SEHNR and CDR2 as FQNEAQ (reference sequence). The CDR3 has 15 residues. The CDR3 region is CASSSRGGSINEQFF. The CDR3 DNA reads TGTGCCAGCAGCTCCCGGGGGGGGTCGATCAATGAGCAGTTCTTC. Using reference TRBV7-9 and TRBJ2-1 for the parts outside the CDR3, the full variable domain is DTGVSQNPRHKITKRGQNVTFRCDPISEHNRLYWYRQTLGQGPEFLTYFQNEAQLEKSRLLSDRFSAERPKGSFSTLEIQRTEQGDSAMYLCASSSRGGSINEQFFGPGTRLTVL.

This chain connects TRBV10-3 to TRBJ2-3; 11 nucleotides match TRBD2. J gave up 1 base and V 3 bases, and 6 bases lay outside the gene matches. The germline V gene has CDR1 ENHRY and CDR2 SYGVKD. The CDR3 has 17 residues. The CDR3, as DNA: TGTGCCATCAGTGATACTCCACTAGCGGGGGGCACAGATACGCAGTATTTT. It specifies CAISDTPLAGGTDTQYF.

The rearrangement uses TRBV19 and TRBJ1-4, with D tentatively TRBD1 (5 bases). The V gene lost 5 bases and the J gene lost 7 bases, with 23 bases spanning the gap. This CDR3 has 17 amino acids. CDR1 LNHDA and CDR2 SQIVND come from the germline V gene (reference sequence). DNA of the CDR3: TGTGCCAGTAGTGAACCCGGCGGGGAGGGCGGGGGTGAAAAACTGTTTTTT. Translating gives CASSEPGGEGGGEKLFF.

The rearrangement links TRBV12-5 to TRBJ2-1; D gene uncertain. CDR1 and CDR2 (germline): LGHNT, FRNRAP. CDR3 size: 14 residues. V was cut by 0 bases and J by 9 bases, with 12 bases left in between. The CDR3 DNA reads as TGTGCTAGTGGTTTGGTCAGTGTCTCGGGTGAGCAGTTCTTC. Encoded protein: CASGLVSVSGEQFF.

The J gene is TRBJ1-3, the V gene TRBV5-4, with no clear D. Germline lookup yields CDR1 SGHNT and CDR2 YYREEE (reference sequence). The germline V and J ends were trimmed by 1 base and 3 bases, with 8 bases remaining between them. The length of the CDR3 is 14 residues. In DNA form, the CDR3 reads TGTGCCAGCAGCTTGTGGGGTCGTGGAAACACCATATATTTT. The encoded protein is CASSLWGRGNTIYF.

The chain employs TRBV4-2 and TRBJ1-5; TRBD1 aligns across 10 bases. CDR3 length: 16 residues. J lost 2 bases, V lost 3 bases, and 4 bases had no gene match. Per the germline V gene, CDR1 is LGHNA and CDR2 is YNFKEQ. The CDR3 bases are TGTGCCAGCAGCCAGGGACAGGGGTCTGGCAATCAGCCCCAGCATTTT. It encodes CASSQGQGSGNQPQHF.

The chain combines TRBV9 with TRBJ1-3, with D uncertain. CDR1 SGDLS and CDR2 YYNGEE come from the germline V gene. Trimming stripped 0 bases from V and 8 bases from J, with 12 bases between. This CDR3 is built from 14 residues. CDR3 nucleotides: TGTGCCAGCAGCGTAGGGTCTGGGTTGGACACCATATATTTT. Protein product: CASSVGSGLDTIYF.

The rearrangement uses TRBV5-4 and TRBJ1-4; D is undetermined. The CDR3 is 13 residues long. The V gene lost 4 bases and the J gene lost 8 bases, with 12 bases spanning the gap. From germline, CDR1 is SGHNT and CDR2 YYREEE (reference sequence). The CDR3 region is CASSPDRGEKLFF. The CDR3 nucleotides read TGTGCCAGCAGCCCGGACCGAGGGGAAAAACTGTTTTTT.

DNA for the CDR3: TGTGCCAGCAAAATTACCAGGGGGTGGAACACCGGGGAGCTGTTTTTT. Amino acids: CASKITRGWNTGELFF. The chain employs TRBV2 and TRBJ2-2, with 7 nucleotides matching TRBD1. Germline CDR1 is SNHLY and CDR2 is FYNNEI. V lost 7 bases, J lost 1 base, and 9 bases stayed unmatched. The CDR3 loop spans 16 amino acids.

The gene calls are TRBV5-6 and TRBJ2-7; perhaps TRBD2 as D (5 bases). The CDR3 contains 12 residues. Germline V gene sequence: CDR1 SGHDT, CDR2 YYEEEE. Deletions cut 1 base from V and 10 bases from J, with 12 bases between. This chain's CDR3 is CASSLTEGYQYF. DNA of the CDR3: TGTGCCAGCAGCTTGACCGAGGGATACCAGTACTTC.

This chain links TRBV9 with TRBJ1-1, with D tentatively TRBD1 (6 bases). Germline V gene data show CDR1 as SGDLS and CDR2 as YYNGEE. V lost 3 bases to trimming and J lost 4 bases, with 16 bases between them. The CDR3 length is 15 residues. The CDR3 here is CASSGGPGTLTEAFF. CDR3 coding DNA: TGTGCCAGCAGCGGTGGACCCGGGACACTCACTGAAGCTTTCTTT.

V and J are TRBV30 and TRBJ2-5, with TRBD2 identical over 7 bases. J gave up 1 base and V 5 bases, and 13 bases lay outside the gene matches. The CDR3 has 16 residues. In germline, CDR1 is GTSNPN, CDR2 SVGIG (reference sequence). CDR3 region: CAWGGVRGLTQETQYF. Written as DNA, the CDR3 is TGTGCCTGGGGGGGGGTGAGGGGCCTTACCCAAGAGACCCAGTACTTC. Supplemented by reference TRBV30 and TRBJ2-5, the full variable domain reads SQTIHQWPATLVQPVGSPLSLECTVEGTSNPNLYWYRQAAGRGLQLLFYSVGIGQISSEVPQNLSASRPQDRQFILSSKKLLLSDSGFYLCAWGGVRGLTQETQYFGPGTRLLVL.

The V call is TRBV7-6, the J call TRBJ2-5; 9 positions agree with TRBD1. Germline-derived CDR1 and CDR2 are SGHVS and FNYEAQ. After removal of 5 bases from V and 5 bases from J, the junction contained 9 bases not matched to a gene. CDR3 length: 15 residues. The CDR3 DNA follows: TGTGCCAGCAGCCAGCCGGGACAGGGTGAGGAGACCCAGTACTTC. Amino acid sequence: CASSQPGQGEETQYF. The variable domain in full, with the rest retrieved from reference TRBV7-6 and TRBJ2-5, is GAGVSQSPRYKVTKRGQDVALRCDPISGHVSLYWYRQALGQGPEFLTYFNYEAQQDKSGLPNDRFSAERPEGSISTLTIQRTEQRDSAMYRCASSQPGQGEETQYFGPGTRLLVL.

J is TRBJ2-2 and V is TRBV5-1; D remains unclear. Looked up from germline, CDR1 is SGHRS and CDR2 is YFSETQ. The germline V and J ends were trimmed by 1 base and 2 bases, with 9 bases remaining between them. The CDR3 contains 15 residues. As DNA, the CDR3 is TGCGCCAGCAGCTTGTTGCAAACAAACACCGGGGAGCTGTTTTTT. Encoded protein: CASSLLQTNTGELFF.